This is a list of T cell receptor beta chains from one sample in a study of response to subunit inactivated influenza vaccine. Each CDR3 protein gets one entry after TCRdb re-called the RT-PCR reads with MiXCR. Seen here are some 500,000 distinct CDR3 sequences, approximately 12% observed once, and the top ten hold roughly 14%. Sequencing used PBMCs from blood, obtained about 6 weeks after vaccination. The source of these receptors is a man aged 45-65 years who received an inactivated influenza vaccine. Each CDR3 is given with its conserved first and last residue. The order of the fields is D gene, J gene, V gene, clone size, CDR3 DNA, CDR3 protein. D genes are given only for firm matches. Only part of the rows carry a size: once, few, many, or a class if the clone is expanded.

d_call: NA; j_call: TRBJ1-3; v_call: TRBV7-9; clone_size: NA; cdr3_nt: TGTGCCAGCAGCTTCAGCCAGGGCCCGCGGAAAAACACCATATATTTT; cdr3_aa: CASSFSQGPRKNTIYF
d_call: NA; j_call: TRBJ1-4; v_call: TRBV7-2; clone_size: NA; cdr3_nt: TGTGCCAGCAGCTTTTCCGGTGCAACTAATGAAAAACTGTTTTTT; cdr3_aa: CASSFSGATNEKLFF
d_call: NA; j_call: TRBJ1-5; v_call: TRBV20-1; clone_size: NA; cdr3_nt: TGCAGTGCTAGTACTACAGGCAATCAGCCCCAGCATTTT; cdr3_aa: CSASTTGNQPQHF
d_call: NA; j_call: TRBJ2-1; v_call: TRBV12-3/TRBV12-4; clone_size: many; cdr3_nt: TGTGCCAGCGGGAGGGGGGGCCACAATGAGCAGTTCTTC; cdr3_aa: CASGRGGHNEQFF
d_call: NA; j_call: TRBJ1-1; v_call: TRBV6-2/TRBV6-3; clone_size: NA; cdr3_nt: TGTGCCAGCAGTTACCGGGGAATAACTTTCTTT; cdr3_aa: CASSYRGITFF
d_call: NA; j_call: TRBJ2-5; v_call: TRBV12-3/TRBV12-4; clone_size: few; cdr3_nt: TGTGCCAGCAGTTTATTTATGGGGGAAGAGACCCAGTACTTC; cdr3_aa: CASSLFMGEETQYF
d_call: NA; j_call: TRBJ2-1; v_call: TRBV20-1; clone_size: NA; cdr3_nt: TGCAGTGCTAGAGATCGGGAGGGGGCTCGTGCCTACAATGAGCAGTTCTTC; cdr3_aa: CSARDREGARAYNEQFF
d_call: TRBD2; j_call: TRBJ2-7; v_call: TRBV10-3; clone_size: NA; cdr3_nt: TGTGCCATCAGTGTGGAGGTAGCGGGGAGGTACGAGCAGTACTTC; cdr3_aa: CAISVEVAGRYEQYF
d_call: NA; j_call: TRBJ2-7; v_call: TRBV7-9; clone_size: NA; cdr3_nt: TGTGCCAGCAGCTACCAGGACCGCAATATCTACGAGCAGTACTTC; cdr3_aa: CASSYQDRNIYEQYF
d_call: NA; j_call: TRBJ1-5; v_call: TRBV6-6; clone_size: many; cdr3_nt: TGTGCCAGCAGTTACCTTGACAGCTACAATCAGCCCCAGCATTTT; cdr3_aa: CASSYLDSYNQPQHF
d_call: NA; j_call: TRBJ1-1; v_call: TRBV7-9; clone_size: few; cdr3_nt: TGTGCCAGCAGCTTGGATAAAGGCACTGAAGCTTTCTTT; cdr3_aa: CASSLDKGTEAFF
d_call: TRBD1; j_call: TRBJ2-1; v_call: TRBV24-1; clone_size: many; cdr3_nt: TGTGCCACCGGATACCCGGGACAGAGCTTCAATGAGCAGTTCTTC; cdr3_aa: CATGYPGQSFNEQFF
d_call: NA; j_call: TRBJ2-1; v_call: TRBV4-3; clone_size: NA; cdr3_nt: TGCGCCAGCAGCCAAGATACCGGCAATGAGCAGTTCTTC; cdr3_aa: CASSQDTGNEQFF
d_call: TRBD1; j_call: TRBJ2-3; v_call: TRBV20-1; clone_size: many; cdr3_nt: TGCAGTGCTAGAGACCCAACAGGGGGCGCGGGGGTTACGCAGTATTTT; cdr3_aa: CSARDPTGGAGVTQYF
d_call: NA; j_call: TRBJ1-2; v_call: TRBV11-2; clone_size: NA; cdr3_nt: TGTGCCAGCAGCTTAGGGTCCTCAGGACTCTATGGCTACACCTTC; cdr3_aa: CASSLGSSGLYGYTF
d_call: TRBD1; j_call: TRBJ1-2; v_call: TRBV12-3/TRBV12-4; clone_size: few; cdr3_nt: TGTGCCAGCAGTTTCTCAGGGGGCGCCTATGGCTACACCTTC; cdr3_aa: CASSFSGGAYGYTF
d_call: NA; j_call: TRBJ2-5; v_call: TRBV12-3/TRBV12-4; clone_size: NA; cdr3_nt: TGTGCCACCGAGAACCGACCGAGAGATCCCCAGTACTTC; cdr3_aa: CATENRPRDPQYF
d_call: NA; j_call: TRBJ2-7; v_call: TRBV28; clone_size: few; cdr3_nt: TGTGCCAGCAGTTTAAGGGGACAGCAGTACTTC; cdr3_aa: CASSLRGQQYF
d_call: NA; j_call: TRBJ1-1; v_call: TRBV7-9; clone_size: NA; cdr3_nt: TGCTCGAACACTGAAGCTTTCTTT; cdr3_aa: CSNTEAFF
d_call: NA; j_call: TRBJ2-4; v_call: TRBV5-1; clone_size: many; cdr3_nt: TGCGCCAGCAGCTTGGGGTACAGTCGAAACATTCAGTACTTC; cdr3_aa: CASSLGYSRNIQYF
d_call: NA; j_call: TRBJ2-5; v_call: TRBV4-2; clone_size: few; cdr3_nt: TGTGCCAGCAGCCAAGATAGGCGGGACCTGGAGACCCAGTACTTC; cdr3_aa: CASSQDRRDLETQYF
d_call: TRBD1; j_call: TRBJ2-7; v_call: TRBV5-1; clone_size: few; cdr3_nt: TGCGCCAGCAGCTTGGTCGGACAGGGTTACGAGCAGTACTTC; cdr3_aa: CASSLVGQGYEQYF
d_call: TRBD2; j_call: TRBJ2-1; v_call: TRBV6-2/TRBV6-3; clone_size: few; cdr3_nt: TGTGCCAGCAGTTACCGCGCGGGGGGACTCGAGGACAATGAGCAGTTCTTC; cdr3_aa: CASSYRAGGLEDNEQFF
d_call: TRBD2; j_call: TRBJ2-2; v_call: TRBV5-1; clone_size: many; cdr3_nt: TGCGCCAGCAGCGCCGGGACTAGCAACACCGGGGAGCTGTTTTTT; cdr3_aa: CASSAGTSNTGELFF
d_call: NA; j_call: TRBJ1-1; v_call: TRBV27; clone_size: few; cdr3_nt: TGTGCCAGCAGTTTGAGAAAGGGAGTGTACACTGAAGCTTTCTTT; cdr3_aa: CASSLRKGVYTEAFF
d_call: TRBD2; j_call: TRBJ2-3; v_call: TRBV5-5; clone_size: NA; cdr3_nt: TGTGCCAGCAGCGATACAGCGGGAGGGCGGGCAGATACGCAGTATTTT; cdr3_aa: CASSDTAGGRADTQYF
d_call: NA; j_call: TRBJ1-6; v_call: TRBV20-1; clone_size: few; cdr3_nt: TGCAGTGCTAGCCAGGGAGGCAATTCACCCCTCCACTTT; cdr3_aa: CSASQGGNSPLHF
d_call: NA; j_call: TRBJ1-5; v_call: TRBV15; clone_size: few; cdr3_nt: TGTGCCACCAGCAGGGATCATCAGCCCCAGCATTTT; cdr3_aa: CATSRDHQPQHF
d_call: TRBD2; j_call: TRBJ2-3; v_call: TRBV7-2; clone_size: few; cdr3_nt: TGTGCCAGCAGAAGGACTAGCGGGGGTCCTAGCACAGATACGCAGTATTTT; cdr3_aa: CASRRTSGGPSTDTQYF
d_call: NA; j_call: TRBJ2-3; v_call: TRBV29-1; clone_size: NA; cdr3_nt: TGCAGCGTTGTCCCCACAGATACGCAGTATTTT; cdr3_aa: CSVVPTDTQYF
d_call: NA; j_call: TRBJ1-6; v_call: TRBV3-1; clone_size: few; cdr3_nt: TGTGCCAGCAGCCAAGGGGGACCCCTCCACTTT; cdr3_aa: CASSQGGPLHF
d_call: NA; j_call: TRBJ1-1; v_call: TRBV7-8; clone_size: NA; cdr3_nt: TGTGCCAGCAGGAGGAGAGGTAACACTGAAGCTTTCTTT; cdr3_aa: CASRRRGNTEAFF